The TCR beta chain under discussion was sequenced for a study of T cell responses to AZD1222 COVID-19 vaccine (dated by TCRdb to the early 2020s). In terms of the full investigation: Because spike-specific TCR depth and breadth did not differ between the two schedules, AZD1222 recipients who got a second dose at roughly 4 weeks were pooled with those who got a second dose at roughly 12 weeks. A total of 230 to 250 trial participants underwent TCR sequencing, of whom 200 to 220 had received two doses of AZD1222 and 26 had received two doses of the MenACWY control vaccine. Trial participants were enrolled by age into subgroups of 18-55, 56-69 and 70-plus years, and about 150, 27 and 61 TCR-sequenced participants, respectively, were included in these subgroups. Study-wide conclusions, independent of this receptor: The 56-69-year group was small, and its depth increase did not reach significance, likely because of low power. Conclusions about previously exposed vaccinees are limited because only six or seven AZD1222 recipients were SARS-CoV-2 seropositive at baseline. The vaccine-associated CD4 TCRs covered the entire spike protein, and the dominant responses fell in regions 160-218 and 743-854. Participants were mostly white British, with more females than males. The authors suggested clonal diversity may have been underestimated. Nearly half of unique spike-specific TCRs reportedly recognized epitopes outside regions mutated in the B.1.351 and B.1.1.7 variants. Because no samples from the day 14 peak response were available, repertoires could be characterized only after the peak T cell response. A significant rise in spike-specific TCR breadth and depth was observed after two AZD1222 doses relative to day 0 and relative to MenACWY recipients.

In the paper's terms, the time point label means: baseline before first vaccination. Vaccinee samples were obtained from the UK trials COV001 and COV002, which included a single-blind randomized controlled phase 2/3 trial of AZD1222 (ChAdOx1 nCoV-19) in healthy adults. For TCRbeta chain sequencing, PBMC samples were collected from trial participants at day 0 and at day 28 after the second dose. About this clone: No antigen is known for it. No much larger clone is present one base from it, and per-base qualities are unavailable.

CDR1 and CDR2 are drawn from the germline V gene: SNHLY, FYNNEI. V and J lose 8 bases and 1 base, and a span of 5 bases separates them. The CDR3 contains 12 residues, cysteine and phenylalanine counted. Here the CDR3 DNA is all that survives: 36 bases in frame from base 1. The CDR3 regions of human TCRbeta chains were subjected to immunosequencing. The original pipeline was this. Repertoire TCRs were checked for matches against a reference library of SARS-CoV-2-specific TCRs that had been generated using the MIRA antigen-specificity platform. Breadth was defined as the fraction of unique TCRs that were SARS-CoV-2-associated, and depth was defined as the fraction of total T cells that were SARS-CoV-2-associated. Using the MIRA data, every spike-specific TCR was mapped to the spike region that the TCR reacted to and assigned to either a CD4 or a CD8 class. Log10-transformed breadth and depth values were compared by one-way ANOVA with Sidak's multiple comparisons tests. Held by TCRdb, this immuneACCESS table contains in-frame sequences only and omits some clones. Under half of the omission traces to an unresolved V gene where checked; the cause of the rest is unknown. That table is the source of V, J and clone size, and D and trimming were worked out from the DNA. In this sample the table shows about 140,000 clones, more than 80% of which occur a single time. Just under 3% of the sample is in the top ten clones.

The source of this sequence is an adult in good health. The specimen was peripheral blood, collected on day 0 of AZD1222 vaccination. The chain is encoded by TRBV2 joined to TRBJ1-4; no D gene call is confident. The sequence in DNA is TGTGCCAGCGGGGTAACTAATGAAAAACTGTTTTTT. Protein translation: CASGVTNEKLFF. The entire variable domain, with the stretches around the CDR3 drawn from the reference TRBV2 and TRBJ1-4 proteins, is EPEVTQTPSHQVTQMGQEVILRCVPISNHLYFYWYRQILGQKVEFLVSFYNNEISEKSEIFDDQFSVERPDGSNFTLKIRSTKLEDSAMYFCASGVTNEKLFFGSGTQLSVL.